This TCR beta chain was recovered during a study of early T cells in non-severe SARS-CoV-2 infection. On the study more broadly: RNA in bulk from unsorted whole blood was sequenced, and chains were unpaired. Study findings and constraints: A preference for anti-spike CD8 responses marked VDJdb matching, which missed private and CD4 specificities.

This clonotype was seen many times. Antigen unknown. Individual cDNA molecules received unique molecular identifiers. TCRdb analysed the 5' RACE reads with MiXCR anew, one entry per CDR3 protein. The data contain about 110,000 distinct CDR3 sequences, around 10% of them seen just once; the ten biggest clones take up less than 3.5%. Looked up from germline, CDR1 is SGHDN and CDR2 is FVKESK. The CDR3 covers 14 residues. The trim removed 6 bases at V and 7 bases at J, leaving 2 bases unmatched. The chain carries TRBV14 and TRBJ2-1; 14 nucleotides match TRBD2. The sample comprised whole blood. The source of this sequence is an adult who was a healthcare worker with PCR-confirmed SARS-CoV-2 infection or an uninfected control (not recorded which). DNA for the CDR3: TGTGCCAGCAGGAGACTAGCGGGAGGGAATGAGCAGTTCTTC. It specifies CASRRLAGGNEQFF. The full variable domain, with the rest looked up from reference TRBV14 and TRBJ2-1, is EAGVTQFPSHSVIEKGQTVTLRCDPISGHDNLYWYRRVMGKEIKFLLHFVKESKQDESGMPNNRFLAERTGGTYSTLKVQPAELEDSGVYFCASRRLAGGNEQFFGPGTRLTVL.